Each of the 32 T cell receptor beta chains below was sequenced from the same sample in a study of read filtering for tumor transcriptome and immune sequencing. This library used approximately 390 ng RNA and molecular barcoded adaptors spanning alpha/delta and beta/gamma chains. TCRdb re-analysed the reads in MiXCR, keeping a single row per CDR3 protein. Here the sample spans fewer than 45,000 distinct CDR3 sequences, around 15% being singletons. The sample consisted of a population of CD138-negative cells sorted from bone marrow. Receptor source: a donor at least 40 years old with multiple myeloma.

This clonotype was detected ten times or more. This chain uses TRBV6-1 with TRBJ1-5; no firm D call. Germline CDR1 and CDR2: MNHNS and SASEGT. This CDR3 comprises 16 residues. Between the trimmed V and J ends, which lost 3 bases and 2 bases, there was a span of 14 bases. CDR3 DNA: TGTGCCAGCAGTGACGGTCTCCTTTTGGGCAATCAGCCCCAGCATTTT. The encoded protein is CASSDGLLLGNQPQHF.

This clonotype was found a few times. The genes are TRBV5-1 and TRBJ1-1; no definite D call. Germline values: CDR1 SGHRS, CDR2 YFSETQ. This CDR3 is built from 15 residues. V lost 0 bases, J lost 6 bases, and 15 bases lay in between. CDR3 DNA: TGCGCCAGCAGCTTGGAGGTAATTTCCCTCGCTGAAGCTTTCTTT. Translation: CASSLEVISLAEAFF.

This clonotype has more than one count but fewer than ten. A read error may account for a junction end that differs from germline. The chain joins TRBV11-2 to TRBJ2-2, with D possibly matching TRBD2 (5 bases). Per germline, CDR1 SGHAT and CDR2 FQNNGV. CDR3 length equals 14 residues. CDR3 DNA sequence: TGTGCCAGCAGCTTAGAGACTGACACCGGGGAGCTGCTTTTT. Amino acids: CASSLETDTGELLF.

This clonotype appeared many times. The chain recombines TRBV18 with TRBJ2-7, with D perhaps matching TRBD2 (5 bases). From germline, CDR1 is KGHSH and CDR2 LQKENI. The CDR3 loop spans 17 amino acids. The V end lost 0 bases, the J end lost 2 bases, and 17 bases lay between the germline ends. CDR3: CASSPPPATRATYEQYF. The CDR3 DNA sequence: TGTGCCAGCTCACCACCGCCTGCTACTAGGGCCACCTACGAGCAGTACTTC.

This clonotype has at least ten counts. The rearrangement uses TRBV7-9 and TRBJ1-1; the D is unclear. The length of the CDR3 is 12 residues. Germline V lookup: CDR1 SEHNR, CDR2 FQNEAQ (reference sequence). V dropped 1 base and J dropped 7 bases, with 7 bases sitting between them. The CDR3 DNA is TGTGCCAGCAGCTTAGAGGCGAATGAAGCTTTCTTT. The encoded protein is CASSLEANEAFF.

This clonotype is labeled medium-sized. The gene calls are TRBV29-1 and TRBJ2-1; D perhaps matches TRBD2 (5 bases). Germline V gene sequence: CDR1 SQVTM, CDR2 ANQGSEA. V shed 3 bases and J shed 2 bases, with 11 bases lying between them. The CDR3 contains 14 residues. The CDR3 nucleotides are TGCAGCGTTGACACCAGCGGTCCCTACAATGAGCAGTTCTTC. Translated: CSVDTSGPYNEQFF.

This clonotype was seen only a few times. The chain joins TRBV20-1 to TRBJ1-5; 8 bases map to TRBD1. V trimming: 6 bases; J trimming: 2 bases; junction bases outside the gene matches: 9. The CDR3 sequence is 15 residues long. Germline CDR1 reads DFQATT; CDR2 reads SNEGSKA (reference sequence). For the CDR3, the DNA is TGCAGTGCGTCGACAGGGGAAGGAGGCAATCAGCCCCAGCATTTT. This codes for CSASTGEGGNQPQHF.

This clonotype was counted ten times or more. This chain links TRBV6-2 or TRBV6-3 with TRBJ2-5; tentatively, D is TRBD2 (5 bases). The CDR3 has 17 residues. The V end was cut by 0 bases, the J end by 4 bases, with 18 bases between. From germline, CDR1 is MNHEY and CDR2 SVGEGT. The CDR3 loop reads CASSYSGAVPRGETQYF. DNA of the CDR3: TGTGCCAGCAGTTACTCGGGAGCGGTGCCCCGGGGAGAGACCCAGTACTTC.

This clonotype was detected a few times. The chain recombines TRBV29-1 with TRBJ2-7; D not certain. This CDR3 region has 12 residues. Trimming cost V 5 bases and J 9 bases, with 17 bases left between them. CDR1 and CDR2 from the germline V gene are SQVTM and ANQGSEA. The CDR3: CSVTTAETLQYF. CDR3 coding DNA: TGCAGCGTTACGACTGCTGAGACTTTGCAGTACTTC.

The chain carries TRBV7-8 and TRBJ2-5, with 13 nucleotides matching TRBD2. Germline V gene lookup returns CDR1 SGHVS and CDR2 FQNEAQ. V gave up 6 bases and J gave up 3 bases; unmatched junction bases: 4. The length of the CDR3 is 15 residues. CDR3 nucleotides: TGTGCCAGCAGATTCGGACTAGCGGGAGAAGAGACCCAGTACTTC. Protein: CASRFGLAGEETQYF. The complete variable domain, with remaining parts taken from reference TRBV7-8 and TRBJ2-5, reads GAGVSQSPRYKVAKRGQDVALRCDPISGHVSLFWYQQALGQGPEFLTYFQNEAQLDKSGLPSDRFFAERPEGSVSTLKIQRTQQEDSAVYLCASRFGLAGEETQYFGPGTRLLVL.

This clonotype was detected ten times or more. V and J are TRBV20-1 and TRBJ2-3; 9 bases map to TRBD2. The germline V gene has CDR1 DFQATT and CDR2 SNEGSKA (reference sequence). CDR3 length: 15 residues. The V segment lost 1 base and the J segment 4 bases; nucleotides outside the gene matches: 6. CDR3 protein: CSARGAGGPADTQYF. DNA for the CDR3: TGCAGTGCTAGAGGGGCGGGAGGGCCGGCAGATACGCAGTATTTT.

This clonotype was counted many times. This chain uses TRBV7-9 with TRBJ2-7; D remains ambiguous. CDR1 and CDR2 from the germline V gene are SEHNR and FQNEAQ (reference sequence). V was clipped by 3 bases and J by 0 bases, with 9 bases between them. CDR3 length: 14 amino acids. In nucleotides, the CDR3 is TGTGCCAGCAGCTTGGATCGACACTCCTACGAGCAGTACTTC. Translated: CASSLDRHSYEQYF.

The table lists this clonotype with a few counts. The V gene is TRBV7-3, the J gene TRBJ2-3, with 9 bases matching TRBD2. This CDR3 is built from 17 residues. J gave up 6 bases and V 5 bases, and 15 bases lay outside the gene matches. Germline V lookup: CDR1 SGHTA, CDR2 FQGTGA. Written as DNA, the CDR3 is TGTGCCAGCAGCGTCACTAGCGGGTCCGACGTTGCGGATACGCAGTATTTT. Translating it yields CASSVTSGSDVADTQYF.

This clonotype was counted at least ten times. CDR3 sequence: CASSFKVSYNEQFF. The CDR3 nucleotides are TGTGCCAGCAGCTTTAAGGTCTCCTACAATGAGCAGTTCTTC. This chain uses TRBV7-9 with TRBJ2-1; D is unresolved. V was shortened by 3 bases and J by 0 bases, with 6 bases between the two germline ends. Germline lookup yields CDR1 SEHNR and CDR2 FQNEAQ (reference sequence). This CDR3 comprises 14 residues.

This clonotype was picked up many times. The CDR3, as DNA: TGTGCCAGCATGGACGAGTCAACCCTCCACTTT. It is translated as CASMDESTLHF. V gene TRBV2 combines with J gene TRBJ1-6; no reliable D call. CDR3 size: 11 residues. CDR1 and CDR2 (germline): SNHLY, FYNNEI. Between the trimmed V and J ends, which lost 7 bases and 14 bases, there was a span of 12 bases.

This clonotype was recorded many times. The CDR3 coding sequence is TGTGCCAGCAGCCCCCTAGCGGGAGTGGGCACCGGGGAGCTGTTTTTT. Amino acid sequence: CASSPLAGVGTGELFF. The rearrangement joins TRBV7-3 to TRBJ2-2; TRBD2 agrees at 10 bases. The CDR3 extends over 16 amino acids. In germline, CDR1 is SGHTA, CDR2 FQGTGA. V lost 5 bases to trimming and J lost 4 bases; unmatched junction nucleotides: 7.

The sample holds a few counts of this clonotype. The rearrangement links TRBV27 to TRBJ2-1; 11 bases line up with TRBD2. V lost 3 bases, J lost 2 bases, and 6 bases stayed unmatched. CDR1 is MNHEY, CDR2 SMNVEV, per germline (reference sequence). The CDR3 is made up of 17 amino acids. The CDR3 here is CASSLSSGRNAYNEQFF. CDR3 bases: TGTGCCAGCAGTTTGTCTAGCGGGAGGAACGCCTACAATGAGCAGTTCTTC.

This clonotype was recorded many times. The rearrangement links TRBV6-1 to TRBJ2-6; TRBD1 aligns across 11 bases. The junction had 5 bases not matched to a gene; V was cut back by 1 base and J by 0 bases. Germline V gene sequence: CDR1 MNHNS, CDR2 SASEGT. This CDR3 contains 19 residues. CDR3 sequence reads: CASSEGRTGGISGANVLTF. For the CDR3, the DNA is TGTGCCAGCAGTGAAGGGAGGACAGGGGGCATCTCTGGGGCCAACGTCCTGACTTTC.

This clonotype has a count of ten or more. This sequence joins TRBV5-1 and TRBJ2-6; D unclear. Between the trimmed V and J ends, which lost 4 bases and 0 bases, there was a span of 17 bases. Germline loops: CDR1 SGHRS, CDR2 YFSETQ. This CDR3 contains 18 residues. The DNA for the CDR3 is TGCGCCAGCAGCCAAAAGGGTAGTGCTAGCTCTGGGGCCAACGTCCTGACTTTC. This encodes CASSQKGSASSGANVLTF.

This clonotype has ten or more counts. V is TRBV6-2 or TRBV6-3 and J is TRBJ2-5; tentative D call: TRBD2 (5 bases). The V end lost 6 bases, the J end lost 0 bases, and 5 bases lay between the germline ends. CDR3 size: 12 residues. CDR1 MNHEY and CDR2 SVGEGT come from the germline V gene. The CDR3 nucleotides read TGTGCCAGCAGACTAGACCAAGAGACCCAGTACTTC. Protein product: CASRLDQETQYF.

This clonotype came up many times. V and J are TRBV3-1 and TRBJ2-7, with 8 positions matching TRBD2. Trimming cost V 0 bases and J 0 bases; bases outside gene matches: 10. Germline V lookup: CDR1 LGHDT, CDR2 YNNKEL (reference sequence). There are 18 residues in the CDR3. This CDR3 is CASSQEKAGDPLSYEQYF. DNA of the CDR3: TGTGCCAGCAGCCAAGAGAAAGCGGGAGACCCACTCTCCTACGAGCAGTACTTC.

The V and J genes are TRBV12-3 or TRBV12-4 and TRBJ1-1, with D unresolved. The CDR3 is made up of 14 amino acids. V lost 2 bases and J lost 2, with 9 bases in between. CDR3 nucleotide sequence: TGTGCCAGCAGTTTACCACACACAAACACTGAAGCTTTCTTT. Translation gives CASSLPHTNTEAFF.

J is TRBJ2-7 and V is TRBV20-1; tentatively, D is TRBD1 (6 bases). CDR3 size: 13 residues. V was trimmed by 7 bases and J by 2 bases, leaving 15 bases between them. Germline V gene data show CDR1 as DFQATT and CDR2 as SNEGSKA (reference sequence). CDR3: CSVRTQGTYEQYF. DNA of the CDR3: TGCAGTGTTAGGACGCAGGGGACCTACGAGCAGTACTTC.

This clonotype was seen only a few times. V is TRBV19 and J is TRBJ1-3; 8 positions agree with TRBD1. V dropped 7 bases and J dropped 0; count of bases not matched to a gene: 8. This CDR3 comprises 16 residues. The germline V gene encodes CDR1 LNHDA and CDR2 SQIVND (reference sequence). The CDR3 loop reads CASIGTGRSSGNTIYF. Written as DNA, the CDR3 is TGTGCCAGTATCGGGACAGGCCGGAGCTCTGGAAACACCATATATTTT.

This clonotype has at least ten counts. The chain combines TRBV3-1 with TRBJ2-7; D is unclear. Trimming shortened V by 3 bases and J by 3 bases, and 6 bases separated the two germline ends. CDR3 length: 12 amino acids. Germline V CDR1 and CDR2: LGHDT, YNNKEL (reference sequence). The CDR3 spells CASSQADYEQYF. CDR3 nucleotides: TGTGCCAGCAGCCAGGCGGACTACGAGCAGTACTTC.

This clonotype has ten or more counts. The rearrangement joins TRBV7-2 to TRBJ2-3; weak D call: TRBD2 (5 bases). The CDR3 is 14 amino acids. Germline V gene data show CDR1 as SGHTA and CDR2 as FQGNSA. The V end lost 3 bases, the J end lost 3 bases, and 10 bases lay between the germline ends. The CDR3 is CASSFGGRTDTQYF. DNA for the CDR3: TGTGCCAGCAGCTTCGGCGGGCGTACAGATACGCAGTATTTT.

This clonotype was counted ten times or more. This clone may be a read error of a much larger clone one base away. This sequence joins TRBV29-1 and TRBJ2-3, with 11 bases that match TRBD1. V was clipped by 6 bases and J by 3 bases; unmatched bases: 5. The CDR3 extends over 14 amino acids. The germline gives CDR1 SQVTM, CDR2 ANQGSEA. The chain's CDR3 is CSVIGTGGTDTQYF. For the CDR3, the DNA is TGCAGCGTAATCGGGACAGGGGGAACAGATACGCAGTATTTT.

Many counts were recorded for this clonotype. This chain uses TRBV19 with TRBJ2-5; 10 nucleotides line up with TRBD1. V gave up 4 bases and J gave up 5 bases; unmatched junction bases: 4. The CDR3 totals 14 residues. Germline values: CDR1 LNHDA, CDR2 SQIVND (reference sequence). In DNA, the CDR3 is TGTGCCAGTAGTACGGGACAGGGGACGGAGACCCAGTACTTC. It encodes CASSTGQGTETQYF.

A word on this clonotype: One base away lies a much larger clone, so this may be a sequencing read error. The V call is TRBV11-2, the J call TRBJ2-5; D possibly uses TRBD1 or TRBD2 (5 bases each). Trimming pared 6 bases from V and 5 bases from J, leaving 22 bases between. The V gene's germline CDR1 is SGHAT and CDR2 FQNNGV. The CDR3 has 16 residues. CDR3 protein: CASRPLKGTLRETQYF. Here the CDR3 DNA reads TGTGCCAGCAGGCCATTAAAAGGGACCCTACGGGAGACCCAGTACTTC.

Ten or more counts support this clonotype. The chain's CDR3 is CATSDQDRGLTVANVLTF. The DNA for the CDR3 is TGTGCCACCAGTGACCAGGACAGGGGGCTAACTGTGGCCAACGTCCTGACTTTC. This chain links TRBV24-1 with TRBJ2-6; 11 nucleotides agree with TRBD1. With 4 bases clipped from V and 6 bases from J, the junction kept 10 bases outside the gene matches. The CDR3 contains 18 residues. Germline V gene data show CDR1 as KGHDR and CDR2 as SFDVKD.

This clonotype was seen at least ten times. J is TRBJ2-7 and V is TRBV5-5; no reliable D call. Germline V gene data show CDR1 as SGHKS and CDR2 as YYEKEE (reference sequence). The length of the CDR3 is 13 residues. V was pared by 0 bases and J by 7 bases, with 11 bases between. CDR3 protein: CASSLASADEQYF. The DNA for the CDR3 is TGTGCCAGCAGCTTGGCTTCGGCAGATGAGCAGTACTTC.

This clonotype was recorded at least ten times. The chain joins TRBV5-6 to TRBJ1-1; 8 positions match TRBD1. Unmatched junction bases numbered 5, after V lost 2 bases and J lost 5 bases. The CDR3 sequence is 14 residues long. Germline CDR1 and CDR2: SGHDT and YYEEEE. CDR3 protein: CASSFSGGGTEAFF. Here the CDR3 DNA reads TGTGCCAGCAGCTTTTCAGGGGGCGGTACTGAAGCTTTCTTT.